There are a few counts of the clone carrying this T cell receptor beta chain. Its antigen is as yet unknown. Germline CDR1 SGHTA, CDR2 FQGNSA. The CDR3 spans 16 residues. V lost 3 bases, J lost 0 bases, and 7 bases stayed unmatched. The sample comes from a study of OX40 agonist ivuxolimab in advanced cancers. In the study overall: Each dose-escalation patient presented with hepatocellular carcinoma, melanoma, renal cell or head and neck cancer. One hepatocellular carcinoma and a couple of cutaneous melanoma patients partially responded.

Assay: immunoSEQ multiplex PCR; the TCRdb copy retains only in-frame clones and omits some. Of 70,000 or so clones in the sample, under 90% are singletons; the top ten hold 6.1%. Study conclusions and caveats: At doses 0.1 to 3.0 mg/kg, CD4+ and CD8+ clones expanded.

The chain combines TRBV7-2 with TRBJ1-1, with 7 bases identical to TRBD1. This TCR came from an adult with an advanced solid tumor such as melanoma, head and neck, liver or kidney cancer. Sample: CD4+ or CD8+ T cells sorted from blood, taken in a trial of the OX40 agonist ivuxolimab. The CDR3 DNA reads TGTGCCAGCAGCTTCCAAGGGGGCAGTCTGAACACTGAAGCTTTCTTT. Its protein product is CASSFQGGSLNTEAFF.